This T cell receptor beta chain was sequenced in a study of cytomegalovirus exposure and HLA in healthy donors. Study-wide points: One cluster of highly shared sequence variants probably arose as a sequencing artifact. Cytomegalovirus association was listed for about 180 TCR beta chains.

Germline V gene lookup returns CDR1 LNHDA and CDR2 SQIVND (reference sequence). The CDR3 runs 15 residues. V was pared by 3 bases and J by 7 bases, with 2 bases of the junction left unmatched. In the PCR, 60 Vbeta and 13 Jbeta primers were used. Assay: immunoSEQ multiplex PCR; the TCRdb copy retains only in-frame clones and omits some. The sample consists of about 210,000 clones, about 85% of them appearing once. Each donor was nominally healthy when sampled (though unrecorded immune exposures were likely). About this clone: Its antigen is as yet unknown.

The source material was PBMCs. This sequence joins TRBV19 and TRBJ1-6; TRBD1 aligns across 11 bases. The receptor was derived from a woman in her forties or fifties in good health and CMV-seropositive. CDR3 sequence: CASSIGDRGNSPLHF. The CDR3 DNA is TGTGCCAGTAGTATCGGGGACAGGGGGAATTCACCCCTCCACTTT. The whole variable domain, filled in from reference TRBV19 and TRBJ1-6, reads DGGITQSPKYLFRKEGQNVTLSCEQNLNHDAMYWYRQDPGQGLRLIYYSQIVNDFQKGDIAEGYSVSREKKESFPLTVTSAQKNPTAFYLCASSIGDRGNSPLHFGNGTRLTVT.